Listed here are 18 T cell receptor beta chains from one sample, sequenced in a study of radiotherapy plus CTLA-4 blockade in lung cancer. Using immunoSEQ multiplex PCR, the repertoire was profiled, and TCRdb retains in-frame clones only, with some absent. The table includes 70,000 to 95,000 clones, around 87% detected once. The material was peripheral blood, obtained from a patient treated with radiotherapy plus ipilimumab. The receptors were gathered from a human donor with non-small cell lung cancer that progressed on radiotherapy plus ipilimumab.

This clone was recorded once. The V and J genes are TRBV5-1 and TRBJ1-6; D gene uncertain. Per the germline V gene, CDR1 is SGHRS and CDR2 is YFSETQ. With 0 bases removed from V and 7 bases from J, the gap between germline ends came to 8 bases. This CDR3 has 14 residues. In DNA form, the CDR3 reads TGCGCCAGCAGCTTGGGCCCACTCAATTCACCCCTCCACTTT. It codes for CASSLGPLNSPLHF.

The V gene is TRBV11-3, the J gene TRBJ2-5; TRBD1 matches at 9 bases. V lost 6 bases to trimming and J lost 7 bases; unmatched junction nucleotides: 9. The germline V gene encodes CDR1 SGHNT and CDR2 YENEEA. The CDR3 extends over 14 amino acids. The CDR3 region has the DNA TGTGCCAGCAGGGGACAGGGTCAGGGTTTGACCCAGTACTTC. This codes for CASRGQGQGLTQYF.

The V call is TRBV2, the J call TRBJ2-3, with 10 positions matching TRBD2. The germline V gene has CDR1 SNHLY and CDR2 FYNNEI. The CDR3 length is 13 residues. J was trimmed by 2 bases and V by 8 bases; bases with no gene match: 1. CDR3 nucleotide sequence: TGTGCCAGCCTAGCGGGGGTCACAGATACGCAGTATTTT. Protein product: CASLAGVTDTQYF.

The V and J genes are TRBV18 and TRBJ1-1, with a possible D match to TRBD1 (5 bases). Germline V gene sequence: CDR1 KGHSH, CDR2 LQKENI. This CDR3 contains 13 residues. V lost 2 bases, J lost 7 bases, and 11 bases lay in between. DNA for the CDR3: TGTGCCAGCTCACCAGGGGCCGAGGGTGAAGCTTTCTTT. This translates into CASSPGAEGEAFF.

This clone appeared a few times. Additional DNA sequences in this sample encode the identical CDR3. The CDR3 loop is CASSLALAANEQFF. DNA for the CDR3: TGTGCCAGCAGCTTAGCGCTTGCGGCCAATGAGCAGTTCTTC. This chain connects TRBV7-2 to TRBJ2-1; D uncertain. The length of the CDR3 is 14 residues. V gave up 0 bases and J gave up 6 bases, with 9 bases separating them. Germline lookup yields CDR1 SGHTA and CDR2 FQGNSA.

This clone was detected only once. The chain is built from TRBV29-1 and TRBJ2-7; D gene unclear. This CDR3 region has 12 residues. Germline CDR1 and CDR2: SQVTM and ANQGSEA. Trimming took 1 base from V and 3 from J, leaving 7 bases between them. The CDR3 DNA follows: TGCAGCGTTGAAGGGTTCAACTACGAGCAGTACTTC. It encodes CSVEGFNYEQYF.

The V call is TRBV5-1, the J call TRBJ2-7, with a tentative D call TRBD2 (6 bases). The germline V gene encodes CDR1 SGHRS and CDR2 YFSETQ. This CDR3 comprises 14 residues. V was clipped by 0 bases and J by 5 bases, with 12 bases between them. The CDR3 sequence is CASSLGGWGDEQYF. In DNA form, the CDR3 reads TGCGCCAGCAGCTTGGGAGGTTGGGGGGACGAGCAGTACTTC.

CDR3 loop: CASSLNSGEETQYF. The CDR3 DNA is TGTGCCAGCAGCTTAAATTCAGGGGAAGAGACCCAGTACTTC. The chain couples TRBV7-2 to TRBJ2-5; tentative D call: TRBD1 (6 bases). CDR3 length: 14 amino acids. V lost 2 bases and J lost 3, with 10 bases in between. Germline V lookup: CDR1 SGHTA, CDR2 FQGNSA.

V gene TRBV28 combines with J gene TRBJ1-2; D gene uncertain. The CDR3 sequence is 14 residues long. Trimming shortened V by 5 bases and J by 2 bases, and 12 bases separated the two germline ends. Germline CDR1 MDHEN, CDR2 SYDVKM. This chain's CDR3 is CASSPSTANYGYTF. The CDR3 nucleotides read TGTGCCAGCAGTCCGAGTACGGCCAACTATGGCTACACCTTC.

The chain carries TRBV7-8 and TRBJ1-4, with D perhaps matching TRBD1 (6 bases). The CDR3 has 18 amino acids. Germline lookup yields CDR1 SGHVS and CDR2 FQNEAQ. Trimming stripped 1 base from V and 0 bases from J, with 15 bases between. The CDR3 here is CASSLGTALPPTNEKLFF. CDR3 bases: TGTGCCAGCAGCTTAGGGACAGCCCTTCCTCCAACTAATGAAAAACTGTTTTTT.

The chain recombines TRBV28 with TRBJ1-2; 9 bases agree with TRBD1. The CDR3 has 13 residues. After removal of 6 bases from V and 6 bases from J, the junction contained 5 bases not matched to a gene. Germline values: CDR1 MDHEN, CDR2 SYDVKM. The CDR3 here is CASSPYRGHGYTF. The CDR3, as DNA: TGTGCCAGCAGCCCTTACAGGGGGCATGGCTACACCTTC.

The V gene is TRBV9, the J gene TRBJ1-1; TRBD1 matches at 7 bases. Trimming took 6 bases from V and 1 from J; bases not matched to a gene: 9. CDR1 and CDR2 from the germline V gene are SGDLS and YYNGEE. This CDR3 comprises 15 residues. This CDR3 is CASTPPTGENTEAFF. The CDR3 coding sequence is TGTGCCAGCACTCCGCCCACAGGGGAGAACACTGAAGCTTTCTTT.

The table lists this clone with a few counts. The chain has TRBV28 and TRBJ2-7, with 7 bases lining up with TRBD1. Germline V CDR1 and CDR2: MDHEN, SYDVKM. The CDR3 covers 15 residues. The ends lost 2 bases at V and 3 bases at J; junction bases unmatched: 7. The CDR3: CASSLLPGQHYEQYF. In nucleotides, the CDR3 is TGTGCCAGCAGTTTACTACCGGGACAGCACTACGAGCAGTACTTC.

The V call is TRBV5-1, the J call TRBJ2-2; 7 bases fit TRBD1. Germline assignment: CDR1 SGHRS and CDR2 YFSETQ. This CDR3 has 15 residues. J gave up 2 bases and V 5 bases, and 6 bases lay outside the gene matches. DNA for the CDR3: TGCGCCAGCAGTACGGGACAGATCAACACCGGGGAGCTGTTTTTT. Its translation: CASSTGQINTGELFF.

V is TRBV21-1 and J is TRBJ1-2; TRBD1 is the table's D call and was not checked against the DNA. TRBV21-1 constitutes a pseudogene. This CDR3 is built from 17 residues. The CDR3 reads CASSKVQGPPIAYGYTF. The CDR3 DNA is TGTGCCAGCAGCAAAGTGCAGGGGCCCCCGATAGCCTATGGCTACACCTTC.

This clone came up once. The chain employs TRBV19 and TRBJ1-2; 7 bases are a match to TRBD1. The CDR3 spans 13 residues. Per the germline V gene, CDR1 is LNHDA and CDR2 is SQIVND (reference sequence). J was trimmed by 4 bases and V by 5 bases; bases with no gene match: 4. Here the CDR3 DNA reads TGTGCCAGTAGTCACCGGGACAGCTATGGCTACACCTTC. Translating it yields CASSHRDSYGYTF. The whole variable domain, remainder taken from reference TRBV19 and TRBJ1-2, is DGGITQSPKYLFRKEGQNVTLSCEQNLNHDAMYWYRQDPGQGLRLIYYSQIVNDFQKGDIAEGYSVSREKKESFPLTVTSAQKNPTAFYLCASSHRDSYGYTFGSGTRLTVV.

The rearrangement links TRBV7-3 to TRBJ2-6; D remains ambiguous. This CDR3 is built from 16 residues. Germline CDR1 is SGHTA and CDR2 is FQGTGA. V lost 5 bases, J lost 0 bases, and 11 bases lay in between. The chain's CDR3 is CASSPPPGSGANVLTF. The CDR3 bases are TGTGCCAGCAGCCCGCCCCCTGGCTCTGGGGCCAACGTCCTGACTTTC.

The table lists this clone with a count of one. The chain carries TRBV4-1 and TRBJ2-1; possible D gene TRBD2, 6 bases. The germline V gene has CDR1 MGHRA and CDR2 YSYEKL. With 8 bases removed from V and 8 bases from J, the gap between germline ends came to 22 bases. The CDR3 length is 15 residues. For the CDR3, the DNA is TGCGCCAGCGGCCGGGACTCCAACTGGATGGATGAGCAGTTCTTC. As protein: CASGRDSNWMDEQFF.